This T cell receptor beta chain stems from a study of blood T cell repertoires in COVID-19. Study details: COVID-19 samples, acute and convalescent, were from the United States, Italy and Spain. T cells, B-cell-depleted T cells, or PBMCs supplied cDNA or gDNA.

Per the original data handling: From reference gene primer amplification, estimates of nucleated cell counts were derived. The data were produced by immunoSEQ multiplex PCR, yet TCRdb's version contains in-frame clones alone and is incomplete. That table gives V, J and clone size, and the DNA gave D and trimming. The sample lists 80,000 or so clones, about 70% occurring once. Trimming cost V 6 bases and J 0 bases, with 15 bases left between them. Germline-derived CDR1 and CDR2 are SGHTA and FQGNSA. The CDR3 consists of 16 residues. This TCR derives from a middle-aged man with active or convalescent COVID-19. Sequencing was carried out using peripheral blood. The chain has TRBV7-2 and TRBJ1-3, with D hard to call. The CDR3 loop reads CASSSLTGISGNTIYF. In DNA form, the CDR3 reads TGTGCCAGCAGTTCCCTGACGGGGATCTCTGGAAACACCATATATTTT. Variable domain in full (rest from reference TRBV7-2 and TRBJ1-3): GAGVSQSPSNKVTEKGKDVELRCDPISGHTALYWYRQSLGQGLEFLIYFQGNSAPDKSGLPSDRFSAERTGGSVSTLTIQRTQQEDSAVYLCASSSLTGISGNTIYFGEGSWLTVV.